The present entry profiles one T cell receptor (beta chain) with its context. Methods used by the authors: Scientists estimated how many nucleated cells there were by amplifying reference gene primers. TCRdb's table, derived via immunoSEQ multiplex PCR, lists solely in-frame clones and lacks some. V and J calls and clone size follow that table, whereas D and trimming were derived from the DNA. This table holds about 50,000 clones, approximately 84% found once. This entry comes from a study of blood T cell repertoires in COVID-19. Across the whole study: From the United States, Italy and Spain came samples of acute and convalescent COVID-19. Nucleic acid was either cDNA or gDNA, and it came from T cells, B-cell-depleted T cells, or PBMCs.

The sequenced sample was peripheral blood. This receptor was taken from a man aged 55-75 years with acute or convalescent COVID-19.

CDR3 sequence: CASSQEGTGGETQYF. The CDR3 bases are TGTGCCAGCAGCCAAGAGGGGACAGGGGGAGAGACCCAGTACTTC. The J gene is TRBJ2-5, the V gene TRBV4-2; TRBD1 matches at 11 bases. The CDR3 runs 15 residues. CDR1 and CDR2 from the germline V gene are LGHNA and YNFKEQ. J gave up 4 bases and V 0 bases, and 1 base lay outside the gene matches.